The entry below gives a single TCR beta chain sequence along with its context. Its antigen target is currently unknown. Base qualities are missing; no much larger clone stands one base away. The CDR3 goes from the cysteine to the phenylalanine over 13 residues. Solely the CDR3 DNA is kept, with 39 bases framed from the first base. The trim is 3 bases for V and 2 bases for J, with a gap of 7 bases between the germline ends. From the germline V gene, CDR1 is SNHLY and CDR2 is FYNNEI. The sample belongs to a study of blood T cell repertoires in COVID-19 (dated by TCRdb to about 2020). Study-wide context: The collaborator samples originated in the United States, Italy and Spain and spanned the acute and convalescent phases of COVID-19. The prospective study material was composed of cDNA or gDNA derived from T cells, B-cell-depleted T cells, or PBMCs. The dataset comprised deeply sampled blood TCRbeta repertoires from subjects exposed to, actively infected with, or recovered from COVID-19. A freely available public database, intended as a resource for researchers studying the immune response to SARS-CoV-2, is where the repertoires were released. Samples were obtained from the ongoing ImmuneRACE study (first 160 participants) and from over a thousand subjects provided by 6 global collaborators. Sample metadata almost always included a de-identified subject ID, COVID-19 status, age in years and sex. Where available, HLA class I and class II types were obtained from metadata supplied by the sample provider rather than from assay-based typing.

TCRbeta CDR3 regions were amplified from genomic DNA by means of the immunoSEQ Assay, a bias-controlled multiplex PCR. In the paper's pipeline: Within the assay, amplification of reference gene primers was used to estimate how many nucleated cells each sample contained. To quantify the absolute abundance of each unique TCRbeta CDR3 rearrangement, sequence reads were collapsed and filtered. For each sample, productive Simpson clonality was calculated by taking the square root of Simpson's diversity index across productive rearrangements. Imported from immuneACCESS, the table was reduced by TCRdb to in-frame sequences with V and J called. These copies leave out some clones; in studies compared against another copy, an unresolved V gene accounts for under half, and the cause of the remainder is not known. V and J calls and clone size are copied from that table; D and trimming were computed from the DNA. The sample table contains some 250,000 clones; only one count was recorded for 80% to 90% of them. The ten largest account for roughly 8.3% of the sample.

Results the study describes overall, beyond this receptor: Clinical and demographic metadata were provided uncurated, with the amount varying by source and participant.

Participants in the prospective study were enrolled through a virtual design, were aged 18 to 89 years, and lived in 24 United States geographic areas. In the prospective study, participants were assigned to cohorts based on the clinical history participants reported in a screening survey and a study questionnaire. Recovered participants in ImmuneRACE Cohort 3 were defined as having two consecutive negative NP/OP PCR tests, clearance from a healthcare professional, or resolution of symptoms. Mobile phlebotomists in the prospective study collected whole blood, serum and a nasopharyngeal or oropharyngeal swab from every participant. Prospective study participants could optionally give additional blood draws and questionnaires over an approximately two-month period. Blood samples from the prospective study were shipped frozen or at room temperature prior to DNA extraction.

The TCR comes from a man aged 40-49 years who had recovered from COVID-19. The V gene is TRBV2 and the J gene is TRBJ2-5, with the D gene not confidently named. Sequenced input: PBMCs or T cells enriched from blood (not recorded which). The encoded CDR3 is CASSERRQETQYF. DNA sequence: TGTGCCAGCAGTGAGCGGAGACAAGAGACCCAGTACTTC.